Listed here are 28 T cell receptor beta chains from one sample, sequenced in a study of T cell responses to AZD1222 COVID-19 vaccine. Produced via immunoSEQ multiplex PCR; TCRdb's table is partial and in-frame only. In the table there are roughly 120,000 clones, approximately 89% of which are singletons. The input for sequencing was peripheral blood, taken 28 days after the second AZD1222 dose. The receptors here all came from an adult who received the AZD1222 COVID-19 vaccine.

The CDR3 region is CASSPKTSGDQETQYF. The CDR3 bases are TGTGCCAGCAGCCCTAAGACTAGCGGGGACCAAGAGACCCAGTACTTC. The rearrangement joins TRBV5-4 to TRBJ2-5; 11 nucleotides match TRBD2. Trimming removed 4 bases from V and 0 bases from J; junction bases left unmatched: 5. CDR1 is SGHNT and CDR2 is YYREEE in the germline V gene (reference sequence). The CDR3 totals 16 residues.

This clone turned up a few times. V is TRBV5-1 and J is TRBJ1-1; the D gene is possibly TRBD1 (5 bases). Germline V lookup: CDR1 SGHRS, CDR2 YFSETQ. V gave up 5 bases and J gave up 4 bases, with 12 bases separating them. The CDR3 is 13 residues long. The CDR3 DNA is TGCGCCAGCAGGGCTGAGGGGCGCACTGAAGCTTTCTTT. Protein sequence: CASRAEGRTEAFF.

The chain employs TRBV19 and TRBJ1-1, with a weak D call TRBD1 (5 bases). Germline CDR1 is LNHDA and CDR2 is SQIVND (reference sequence). V lost 6 bases and J lost 10, with 15 bases in between. The CDR3 consists of 12 residues. The CDR3 spells CASRATEWRAFF. Here the CDR3 DNA reads TGTGCCAGTAGAGCGACAGAGTGGAGAGCTTTCTTT.

This clone was seen a few times. The genes are TRBV7-3 and TRBJ2-1; the match to TRBD2 covers 10 bases. The J segment lost 5 bases and the V segment lost 2 bases, leaving 3 bases of the junction unmatched. In germline, CDR1 is SGHTA, CDR2 FQGTGA. The CDR3 sequence is 15 residues long. The CDR3, as DNA: TGTGCCAGCAGCTTAGGGCTAGCGGGGGACAATGAGCAGTTCTTC. Translating it yields CASSLGLAGDNEQFF.

Only a few counts were recorded for this clone. V gene TRBV3-1 (or the pseudogene TRBV3-2) combines with J gene TRBJ1-1; no definite D call. The V end lost 0 bases, the J end lost 3 bases, and 17 bases lay between the germline ends. CDR1 is LGHDT, CDR2 YNNKEL, per germline (reference sequence). This CDR3 comprises 17 residues. This chain's CDR3 is CASSQERWPGVDTEAFF. The CDR3 DNA follows: TGTGCCAGCAGCCAAGAAAGATGGCCCGGAGTGGACACTGAAGCTTTCTTT.

The chain links TRBV10-3 to TRBJ2-5; 8 bases are a match to TRBD1. This CDR3 contains 15 residues. Losses at the gene ends were 3 bases for V and 2 bases for J; bases not matched to a gene: 5. Germline values: CDR1 ENHRY, CDR2 SYGVKD. The CDR3 is CAISDGQGTQETQYF. For the CDR3, the DNA is TGTGCCATCAGTGATGGACAGGGAACGCAAGAGACCCAGTACTTC.

The V call is TRBV5-4, the J call TRBJ2-3; D is ambiguous. Trimming removed 4 bases at V and 2 bases at J, with 14 bases between. The CDR3 loop spans 15 amino acids. Germline V gives CDR1 SGHNT, CDR2 YYREEE (reference sequence). This CDR3 reads CASSTPLGNTDTQYF. For the CDR3, the DNA is TGTGCCAGCAGCACCCCGCTCGGAAACACAGATACGCAGTATTTT.

The chain couples TRBV25-1 to TRBJ1-2; D perhaps matches TRBD1 (6 bases). CDR3 length equals 14 residues. V was pared by 3 bases and J by 8 bases, with 16 bases between. Germline V CDR1 and CDR2: MGHDK, SYGVNS. The CDR3, as DNA: TGTGCCAGCAGTGAGATCTTACAGGGTACAGGCTACACCTTC. It specifies CASSEILQGTGYTF.

On this clone: At one boundary the junction diverges from the germline segment, which might be a read error. This rearrangement joins TRBV6-1 to TRBJ1-5; no definite D call. Germline assignment: CDR1 MNHNS and CDR2 SASEGT. The CDR3 totals 11 residues. CDR3 nucleotide sequence: TGTGCCAGCAGTGAAAGTCAGGCCCAGCATTTT. As protein: CASSESQAQHF.

The rearrangement joins TRBV12-5 to TRBJ1-5; possibly TRBD1 for D (5 bases). V was trimmed by 8 bases and J by 5 bases, leaving 10 bases between them. This CDR3 spans 12 amino acids. From germline, CDR1 is LGHNT and CDR2 FRNRAP. The CDR3 sequence: CASPQGHQPQHF. CDR3 coding DNA: TGTGCTAGTCCCCAGGGCCATCAGCCCCAGCATTTT.

This clone was picked up a small number of times. This chain joins TRBV7-2 and TRBJ1-4; the match to TRBD1 covers 8 bases. Looked up from germline, CDR1 is SGHTA and CDR2 is FQGNSA. This CDR3 contains 14 residues. J lost 7 bases, V lost 5 bases, and 6 bases had no gene match. CDR3 sequence: CASSQGAGGEKLFF. CDR3 sequence (DNA): TGTGCCAGCAGCCAGGGGGCAGGGGGTGAAAAACTGTTTTTT.

V gene TRBV7-2 combines with J gene TRBJ1-4, with 11 bases lining up with TRBD1. The CDR3 is 16 residues long. Losses at the gene ends were 4 bases for V and 8 bases for J; bases not matched to a gene: 9. In germline, CDR1 is SGHTA, CDR2 FQGNSA. DNA of the CDR3: TGTGCCAGCAGCTCAACCGGGACAGGGGGTAGAGAAAAACTGTTTTTT. This translates into CASSSTGTGGREKLFF. Variable domain in full (rest from reference TRBV7-2 and TRBJ1-4): GAGVSQSPSNKVTEKGKDVELRCDPISGHTALYWYRQSLGQGLEFLIYFQGNSAPDKSGLPSDRFSAERTGGSVSTLTIQRTQQEDSAVYLCASSSTGTGGREKLFFGSGTQLSVL.

The V and J genes are TRBV6-5 and TRBJ1-2; D unclear. Germline CDR1 reads MNHEY; CDR2 reads SVGAGI. The CDR3 spans 14 residues. V gave up 3 bases and J gave up 0 bases, with 8 bases separating them. The CDR3 is CASSYMVANYGYTF. The DNA of the CDR3 is TGTGCCAGCAGTTATATGGTTGCTAACTATGGCTACACCTTC.

The rearrangement links TRBV5-1 to TRBJ1-2, with D unclear. The germline V gene encodes CDR1 SGHRS and CDR2 YFSETQ. Deletions cut 1 base from V and 2 bases from J, with 12 bases between. CDR3 length: 15 residues. CDR3 sequence reads: CASSLSGGNNYGYTF. In DNA form, the CDR3 reads TGCGCCAGCAGCTTGTCGGGAGGTAACAACTATGGCTACACCTTC.

This clone was recorded a few times. The chain combines TRBV4-3 with TRBJ1-4, with TRBD1 as a possible D gene (5 bases). The V gene's germline CDR1 is LGHNA and CDR2 YSLEER. V was cut by 0 bases and J by 8 bases, with 19 bases left in between. This CDR3 is 17 amino acids long. The CDR3 DNA reads as TGCGCCAGCAGCCAAGAACCCCGGGGAGGGGCGGGGGAAAAACTGTTTTTT. Amino acids: CASSQEPRGGAGEKLFF.

The V call is TRBV9, the J call TRBJ1-2; 7 bases map to TRBD1. The CDR3 extends over 20 amino acids. Per germline, CDR1 SGDLS and CDR2 YYNGEE. Trimming removed 4 bases from V and 1 base from J; junction bases left unmatched: 22. CDR3 amino acids: CASSPTQGDEAASLNYGYTF. DNA of the CDR3: TGTGCCAGCAGCCCAACCCAGGGGGACGAAGCGGCCTCACTTAACTATGGCTACACCTTC.

The chain employs TRBV5-1 and TRBJ2-2; D is unresolved. The CDR3 has 13 amino acids. Germline V gene lookup returns CDR1 SGHRS and CDR2 YFSETQ. The V end lost 1 base, the J end lost 4 bases, and 5 bases lay between the germline ends. The CDR3 region is CASSLQVTGELFF. In nucleotides, the CDR3 is TGCGCCAGCAGCTTGCAGGTCACCGGGGAGCTGTTTTTT.

The chain joins TRBV30 to TRBJ1-2, with D unclear. Deletions cut 4 bases from V and 3 bases from J, with 12 bases between. Germline CDR1 reads GTSNPN; CDR2 reads SVGIG (reference sequence). The CDR3 is 13 residues long. This CDR3 reads CAWTGSLDYGYTF. In DNA form, the CDR3 reads TGTGCCTGGACGGGGTCCTTAGACTATGGCTACACCTTC.

V usage is TRBV2 and J usage is TRBJ1-1; D is unresolved. V was pared by 9 bases and J by 5 bases, with 13 bases between. This CDR3 comprises 12 residues. CDR1 is SNHLY, CDR2 FYNNEI, per germline. The CDR3 loop is CARRTMGTEAFF. Here the CDR3 DNA reads TGTGCCAGGAGGACCATGGGGACTGAAGCTTTCTTT.

The J gene is TRBJ2-1, the V gene TRBV5-8, with D possibly matching TRBD1 (6 bases). The CDR3 has 14 amino acids. V dropped 4 bases and J dropped 2 bases, with 10 bases sitting between them. Germline lookup yields CDR1 SGHTS and CDR2 YDEGEE. The CDR3 DNA follows: TGTGCCAGCAGCAGCCGGGACACCTACAATGAGCAGTTCTTC. As protein: CASSSRDTYNEQFF. Full variable domain (remainder filled in from reference TRBV5-8 and TRBJ2-1): EAGVTQSPTHLIKTRGQQATLRCSPISGHTSVYWYQQALGLGLQFLLWYDEGEERNRGNFPPRFSGRQFPNYSSELNVNALELEDSALYLCASSSRDTYNEQFFGPGTRLTVL.

The chain combines TRBV13 with TRBJ2-3; D might be TRBD1 or TRBD2, each matching 5 bases. CDR1 is PRHDT, CDR2 FYEKMQ, per germline (reference sequence). V lost 5 bases to trimming and J lost 5 bases, with 11 bases between them. The CDR3 extends over 13 amino acids. The CDR3 region has the DNA TGTGCCAGCAGCCCCCGGGGCGTAGATACGCAGTATTTT. Protein: CASSPRGVDTQYF. Complete variable domain (other parts from reference TRBV13 and TRBJ2-3): AAGVIQSPRHLIKEKRETATLKCYPIPRHDTVYWYQQGPGQDPQFLISFYEKMQSDKGSIPDRFSAQQFSDYHSELNMSSLELGDSALYFCASSPRGVDTQYFGPGTRLTVL.

V and J are TRBV6-5 and TRBJ1-5; tentatively, D is TRBD1 (5 bases). The CDR3 has 13 residues. Trimming removed 8 bases from V and 5 bases from J, with 13 bases in between. Germline V gene sequence: CDR1 MNHEY, CDR2 SVGAGI. The CDR3 nucleotides are TGTGCCAGCTGGCGGGGCGTGGATCAGCCCCAGCATTTT. Protein sequence: CASWRGVDQPQHF.

The chain recombines TRBV30 with TRBJ1-5, with 8 bases that match TRBD1. J was trimmed by 4 bases and V by 2 bases; bases with no gene match: 7. Germline V lookup: CDR1 GTSNPN, CDR2 SVGIG (reference sequence). The CDR3 extends over 15 amino acids. CDR3 sequence (DNA): TGTGCCTGGAGTCCCGGGACAGGCGTAAATCAGCCCCAGCATTTT. Protein: CAWSPGTGVNQPQHF.

The V and J genes are TRBV7-9 and TRBJ1-6; 7 positions match TRBD1. CDR3 length equals 15 residues. Germline CDR1 SEHNR, CDR2 FQNEAQ (reference sequence). Trimming cost V 1 base and J 8 bases; bases outside gene matches: 5. CDR3 sequence reads: CASSLVAGGYSPLHF. CDR3 coding DNA: TGTGCCAGCAGCTTAGTAGCAGGGGGATATTCACCCCTCCACTTT.

V usage is TRBV5-4 and J usage is TRBJ2-5; 7 bases align to TRBD2. The CDR3 is 14 residues long. CDR1 is SGHNT and CDR2 is YYREEE in the germline V gene (reference sequence). V lost 0 bases and J lost 3; bases outside the gene matches: 2. The DNA of the CDR3 is TGTGCCAGCAGCTTGGGAGCGGGGAAAGAGACCCAGTACTTC. It yields the protein CASSLGAGKETQYF. The full variable domain, its missing parts supplied by reference TRBV5-4 and TRBJ2-5, is ETGVTQSPTHLIKTRGQQVTLRCSSQSGHNTVSWYQQALGQGPQFIFQYYREEENGRGNFPPRFSGLQFPNYSSELNVNALELDDSALYLCASSLGAGKETQYFGPGTRLLVL.

This clone has just a few counts. The rearrangement joins TRBV4-1 to TRBJ1-6; 9 bases align to TRBD1. V shed 4 bases, J shed 5 bases, and the junction held 3 bases outside the gene matches. Per germline, CDR1 MGHRA and CDR2 YSYEKL. There are 15 residues in the CDR3. The CDR3 sequence: CASSPRDRDNSPLHF. The CDR3 coding sequence is TGCGCCAGCAGCCCACGGGACAGGGATAATTCACCCCTCCACTTT.

The chain is built from TRBV29-1 and TRBJ1-5; TRBD1 aligns across 9 bases. This CDR3 region has 18 residues. The germline V gene has CDR1 SQVTM and CDR2 ANQGSEA. V was clipped by 6 bases and J by 0 bases; unmatched bases: 15. The CDR3 DNA sequence: TGCAGCGTCGAACCTGGGACAGGGCACCCGTATAGCAATCAGCCCCAGCATTTT. This sequence encodes CSVEPGTGHPYSNQPQHF.

This clone turned up a few times. This sequence joins TRBV10-1 and TRBJ2-7; D is ambiguous. The length of the CDR3 is 12 residues. V was pared by 6 bases and J by 5 bases, with 11 bases between. CDR1 WNHNN and CDR2 SYGVQD come from the germline V gene (reference sequence). CDR3 protein: CASSGNSDEQYF. CDR3 coding DNA: TGCGCCAGCAGCGGAAATTCTGACGAGCAGTACTTC.